This entry concerns a single T cell receptor beta chain. This CDR3 region has 15 residues. Trimming cost V 3 bases and J 5 bases; bases outside gene matches: 7. Germline CDR1 is LNHDA and CDR2 is SQIVND (reference sequence). The data were obtained in a study of blood T cell repertoires in COVID-19. Libraries were prepared by immunoSEQ multiplex PCR; TCRdb keeps only in-frame clonotypes and omits some of them. The repertoire includes about 55,000 clones, 90% of them detected once, and approximately 6.2% sits in the top ten. Sequencing used peripheral blood. This TCR derives from a man in his forties or fifties with acute or convalescent COVID-19. This chain links TRBV19 with TRBJ2-5; 9 bases line up with TRBD1. CDR3 sequence: CASSIGTGRRETQYF. The CDR3 DNA reads TGTGCCAGTAGTATCGGGACAGGGCGGAGGGAGACCCAGTACTTC.